This is a list of T cell receptor beta chains from one sample in a study of immune evolution from preneoplasia to lung adenocarcinoma. Some clones are missing from TCRdb's copy, which holds only in-frame ones; the method was immunoSEQ multiplex PCR. The data show about 4,000 clones, with around 85% seen just once and 7.5% to 10% held by the top ten. The material sequenced was FFPE adjacent normal lung tissue. These receptors were obtained from a person between 65 and 79 years old with lung adenocarcinoma. Each CDR3 is given with its conserved first and last residue. D genes are given only for firm matches. Part of the rows lack a size; the others show once, few, many or a class for expanded clones.

clone_size	j_call	v_call	d_call	cdr3_length	cdr3_nt	cdr3_aa
NA	TRBJ2-1	TRBV10-3	NA	16	TGTGCCATCAGTGAGCCGACCGAGAGCTCCTACAATGAGCAGTTCTTC	CAISEPTESSYNEQFF
NA	TRBJ2-7	TRBV5-1	TRBD1	14	TGCGCCAGCAGCGCCGGGACAGGGGGCCAGGAGCAGTACTTC	CASSAGTGGQEQYF
NA	TRBJ2-7	TRBV2	NA	13	TGTGCCAGCAGGATCCGGGCGCACTACGAGCAGTACTTC	CASRIRAHYEQYF
NA	TRBJ1-6	TRBV30	NA	14	TGTGCCTGGAGCGGGGGTGCCTATAATTCACCCCTCCACTTT	CAWSGGAYNSPLHF
NA	TRBJ2-1	TRBV27	NA	13	TGTGCCAGCCGGCTAGTGTATCACAATGAGCAGTTCTTC	CASRLVYHNEQFF
few	TRBJ2-5	TRBV7-9	NA	11	TGTGCCAGCAGCTTATTTGAGACCCAGTACTTC	CASSLFETQYF
few	TRBJ2-7	TRBV6-5	NA	13	TGTGCCAGCAGTTACAGGGGTCGGTACGAGCAGTACTTC	CASSYRGRYEQYF
NA	TRBJ1-1	TRBV6-6	NA	15	TGTGCCAGCAGTTACCGAGGGTGGGGCAACACTGAAGCTTTCTTT	CASSYRGWGNTEAFF
NA	TRBJ2-1	TRBV27	NA	12	TGTGCCAGCAGTTTTCAGAACAATGAGCAGTTCTTC	CASSFQNNEQFF
NA	TRBJ2-7	TRBV9	NA	15	TGTGCCAGCAGCGTAGAGGCAGGTGTGAACTACGAGCAGTACTTC	CASSVEAGVNYEQYF
few	TRBJ2-4	TRBV28	NA	16	TGTGCCAGCAGTTCGAAATGGGGTTATCACAAAAACATTCAGTACTTC	CASSSKWGYHKNIQYF
NA	TRBJ1-1	TRBV11-3	NA	13	TGTGCCAGCAGCGAACAGGAAAACACTGAAGCTTTCTTT	CASSEQENTEAFF
NA	TRBJ2-7	TRBV7-2	TRBD2	17	TGTGCCAGCAGCTTAAGTGGTTCGGCTAGCGGGAGCTACGAGCAGTACTTC	CASSLSGSASGSYEQYF
NA	TRBJ2-7	TRBV7-2	NA	14	TGTGCCAGCGGCCGAGGGGATTCATCCTACGAGCAGTACTTC	CASGRGDSSYEQYF
NA	TRBJ1-2	TRBV29-1	NA	12	TGCAGCGCCGGCGGAGGGGAGTATGGCTACACCTTC	CSAGGGEYGYTF
NA	TRBJ1-1	TRBV6-1	TRBD1	15	TGTGCCAGCAGTGAGTTAGGACAGGGATGGACTGAAGCTTTCTTT	CASSELGQGWTEAFF
NA	TRBJ2-1	TRBV9	NA	10	TGTGCCAGCAGCGGGAGTGAGCAGTTCTTC	CASSGSEQFF
NA	TRBJ2-1	TRBV11-3	TRBD2	16	TGTGCCAGCAGCTCACTAGCGGGAGTCGCCGGAAATGAGCAGTTCTTC	CASSSLAGVAGNEQFF
few	TRBJ2-1	TRBV5-1	TRBD2	16	TGCGCCAGCAGCCCCGGACTAGCGGGAGGGCCAGATGAGCAGTTCTTC	CASSPGLAGGPDEQFF